The clone carrying this T cell receptor beta chain appeared many times. This CDR3 contains 12 residues. V gave up 3 bases and J gave up 6 bases, with 8 bases separating them. CDR1 and CDR2 from the germline V gene are SGDLS and YYNGEE. Each CDR3 protein gets one entry after TCRdb re-called the 5' RACE reads with MiXCR. Among about 430,000 distinct CDR3 sequences, 20% to 25% were seen once, and the ten largest hold 8.5% to 10%. This sample was included in a study of T-cell memory formation after mild COVID-19. The chain carries TRBV9 and TRBJ2-3, with TRBD1 as a possible D gene (5 bases). The sequencing input was PBMCs or a T cell subset sorted from them (not recorded which). This receptor was obtained from an adult woman who had mild COVID-19 (a few samples of this study predate the infection). Cell type and time point are not known. CDR3 DNA sequence: TGTGCCAGCAGCGACTCAGGGGATACGCAGTATTTT. It translates to CASSDSGDTQYF.